This T cell receptor (beta chain) derives from a study of blood T cell repertoires in COVID-19. Whole-study context: Both acute and convalescent COVID-19 samples were obtained from the United States, Italy and Spain. In each case, the material was cDNA or gDNA derived from T cells, B-cell-depleted T cells, or PBMCs.

In the original analysis: The authors estimated nucleated cell counts from reference gene primer amplification. TCRdb's table, derived via immunoSEQ multiplex PCR, lists solely in-frame clones and lacks some. V and J calls and clone size follow that table, whereas D and trimming were derived from the DNA. The repertoire consists of 250,000 to 300,000 clones, with about nine tenths occurring once and the leading ten covering about 11%. The CDR3 loop spans 13 amino acids. V was clipped by 4 bases and J by 3 bases; unmatched bases: 1. The germline V gene encodes CDR1 SGHDT and CDR2 YYEEEE. Seattle-derived patients entered the study during active infection and were followed longitudinally.

Sequenced: peripheral blood. The rearrangement joins TRBV5-6 to TRBJ2-7; 10 positions agree with TRBD2. The receptor's source is a woman under 40 with COVID-19, enrolled during active disease. The CDR3 region has the DNA TGTGCCAGCAGCCGGACTAGCGGCTACGAGCAGTACTTC. This translates into CASSRTSGYEQYF.